This TCR beta chain stems from a study of T cell repertoires in cytomegalovirus infection. The overall study: Both recently identified HLA-C-restricted and well-studied HLA-B-restricted CMV epitopes were used in the study. Both CMV infection and a matching HLA type were indicated by public TCR beta signatures.

A note on this clonotype: Antigen specificity is unknown.

TCRdb processed the reads anew with MiXCR; each CDR3 protein has one entry. Here the sample spans 250,000 to 400,000 distinct CDR3 sequences, around 25% being singletons. V was pared by 0 bases and J by 10 bases, with 18 bases between. Germline CDR1 KGHSH, CDR2 LQKENI. The CDR3 is 15 residues long. The chain joins TRBV18 to TRBJ1-1; D is unclear. The clonotype originates from a human donor in good health (CMV status not recorded). Some clones in this sample may be carry-over from other donors' samples. Sequenced here: cultured PBMCs, sampled from culture after CMV antigen stimulation. The CDR3 loop is CASSPPAGFLRGAFF. The CDR3 DNA sequence: TGTGCCAGCTCACCACCTGCTGGATTTCTCCGAGGAGCTTTCTTT.